The 4 T cell receptor beta chains in this list originate from one sample, sequenced in a study of blood T cell repertoires in COVID-19. TCRdb keeps only in-frame clones here, not all; method: immunoSEQ multiplex PCR. The sample has approximately 270,000 clones, about 87% seen once. The sequenced material came from peripheral blood. The receptors derive from a woman aged 25 to 45 with COVID-19, enrolled during active disease.

The V and J genes are TRBV24-1 and TRBJ1-5; 10 bases line up with TRBD1. Germline trimming cut 7 bases from V and 4 bases from J; bases unmatched to any gene: 6. The CDR3 spans 15 residues. CDR1 is KGHDR, CDR2 SFDVKD, per germline. The CDR3 loop is CATSAGQGWNQPQHF. The CDR3 coding sequence is TGTGCCACCAGCGCGGGACAGGGGTGGAATCAGCCCCAGCATTTT.

V usage is TRBV5-1 and J usage is TRBJ2-3; 8 bases align to TRBD2. Germline assignment: CDR1 SGHRS and CDR2 YFSETQ. CDR3 length equals 15 residues. V was pared by 7 bases and J by 6 bases, with 13 bases of the junction left unmatched. This CDR3 reads CASSIRTSSTDTQYF. CDR3 coding DNA: TGCGCCAGCTCCATTCGGACTAGCTCTACGGATACGCAGTATTTT.

The chain has TRBV5-4 and TRBJ2-1; 8 nucleotides agree with TRBD2. This CDR3 is 17 amino acids long. V gave up 0 bases and J gave up 0 bases; unmatched junction bases: 5. CDR1 and CDR2 (germline): SGHNT, YYREEE (reference sequence). The CDR3 loop is CASSLGRGARSYNEQFF. The CDR3 nucleotides are TGTGCCAGCAGCTTGGGGCGGGGGGCACGCTCCTACAATGAGCAGTTCTTC.

Only one count was recorded for this clone. The chain combines TRBV27 with TRBJ2-5; a weak D match, TRBD2 (5 bases). V lost 3 bases and J 2 bases, leaving 10 bases between the germline ends. Per the germline V gene, CDR1 is MNHEY and CDR2 is SMNVEV (reference sequence). The CDR3 has 14 residues. The CDR3 sequence: CASSFSATQETQYF. Written as DNA, the CDR3 is TGTGCCAGCAGTTTTAGCGCCACACAAGAGACCCAGTACTTC.